This T cell receptor (beta chain) derives from a study of cytotoxic CD8 clonotypes in ibrutinib-treated CLL (dated by TCRdb to the early 2020s). Looking at the study overall: In this cohort, over 14 patients were treatment-naive and fewer than 13 were relapsed/refractory, while under 18 had unmutated IGHV. Responses were partial in 24 patients and complete in 2; after median roughly 69 months follow-up, around 15 stayed in remission and some twelve progressed. Longitudinal samples were obtainable from about 30% of the roughly 86 participants in the trial. Cryopreserved peripheral blood mononuclear cells were collected before treatment, at response, and at either disease progression or sustained remission. All remission and progressive disease samples were collected while patients were still receiving ibrutinib. An average of around 260,000 productive templates and tens of thousands of productive rearrangements was obtained per sample. Samples at response were collected after a median of approximately twelve months of treatment, with a range of 6 to 36 months.

A MiSeq instrument was used for deep resolution sequencing, which targeted depths ranging from 1 in 1 million up to 1 in 200,000 T cells, with coverage averaging 10x for each clonotype. TCR beta libraries were generated with the immunoSEQ hsTCRB Kit. On the authors' methods: ImmunoSEQ Data Assistant and ImmunoSEQ Analyzer were used for data analysis, and V, D and J genes were assigned according to IMGT definitions. Clonality, with values ranging from 0 to 1, was calculated as one minus the normalized Shannon entropy of productive rearrangement frequencies. Only overrepresented clonotypes making up at least 0.05% of each patient's repertoire were included in the public clonotype analysis. Thirteen age-matched healthy donor repertoires from immuneACCESS were used as controls for clonality. TCRdb retrieved this table from immuneACCESS and kept in-frame rearrangements only. Not all clones are present; in checked studies, unresolved V genes account for under half, and no reason is known for the remainder. V and J calls and clone size follow that table, whereas D and trimming were derived from the DNA. This sample comprises hundreds of thousands of clones, about 75% of them detected only once. The top ten clonotypes cover more than 4.5% of the sample.

Overall study outcomes, separate from this receptor: Public clonotypes were found to be uncommon and were observed to contract or remain stable during treatment; the increase in clonality was shown to reflect expansion of private clonotypes at ibrutinib response. Sustained-remission and progressing patients did not have matched sampling times, and lymph node repertoires were not examined. Baseline clonality was found to be higher than that of age-matched healthy donors and was strongly correlated with circulating CD8+ T-cell counts. An increase in clonality was observed at ibrutinib response, with clonality remaining stable during sustained remission and falling back toward baseline at progression.

Notes on this clone: Its antigen is unknown. Base quality data are lacking; no much larger clone is found one base away.

The meaning of the sample's time point label: about twelve months on ibrutinib. Roughly 1.9 micrograms of genomic DNA were extracted from cryopreserved PBMCs for TCR beta library preparation. Longitudinal blood samples from CLL patients receiving ibrutinib monotherapy were subjected to high-throughput TCR beta sequencing. The patients took part in an open-label, single-center phase 2 trial of ibrutinib monotherapy. Cut back by 5 bases and 4 bases, the V and J ends lie 13 bases apart. The CDR3 contains 14 residues, cysteine and phenylalanine counted. Only the CDR3 DNA stays, 42 bases, in frame from base 1. As encoded in the germline V gene, CDR1 is MDHEN while CDR2 is SYDVKM.

The rearranged segments are TRBV28 and TRBJ2-3, with an unclear D gene assignment. The receptor was derived from a human donor with chronic lymphocytic leukemia. The specimen was PBMCs, collected after 12 months of ibrutinib treatment. The CDR3 is CASSQSPFPDTQYF. The nucleotide sequence reads TGTGCCAGCAGTCAGTCACCATTCCCAGATACGCAGTATTTT.